The rows below give T cell receptor beta chains drawn from one sample of a study of T-cell reconstitution after alpha-beta-depleted transplantation in children. One entry per CDR3 protein results from TCRdb running MiXCR on the PCR reads. The data show approximately 510,000 distinct CDR3 sequences, 15% to 20% seen once. Sequencing was performed on PBMCs from the stem cell graft donor, taken from the stem cell graft. These receptors were collected from a human donor who donated a stem cell graft to a child with acute lymphoblastic leukemia. Both conserved end residues are part of each CDR3. The D gene is left open where the match is weak. Clone size, where shown, is once, few, many, or a class for clones that have expanded.

TRBV5-1	.	TRBJ2-1	.	TGCGCCAGCAGCTCCGGGACTTTCCGCTCCTACAATGAGCAGTTCTTC	CASSSGTFRSYNEQFF
TRBV27	.	TRBJ2-1	.	TGTGCCAGCAGTTTGGTGCCTAGCTGGGAGCAGTTCTTC	CASSLVPSWEQFF
TRBV12-3/TRBV12-4	.	TRBJ1-1	.	TGTACCAGCAGTTTATGGGAGGGGGTTGGCCTCCGAAACACTGAAGCTTTCTTT	CTSSLWEGVGLRNTEAFF
TRBV10-2	.	TRBJ1-5	.	TGCGCCAGCAGTGAGTCGATGGCAACCAATCAGCCCCAGCATTTT	CASSESMATNQPQHF
TRBV12-3/TRBV12-4	.	TRBJ2-2	.	TGTGCCAGCAAGGGGGGCGCTTCCCCTCTGAACACCGGGGAGCTGTTTTTT	CASKGGASPLNTGELFF
TRBV20-1	.	TRBJ2-1	few	TGCAGTGCTAGCCTCCCAGCGGGCTCCTACAATGAGCAGTTCTTC	CSASLPAGSYNEQFF
TRBV20-1	.	TRBJ1-3	.	TGCAGTGCTAGAGATAAGGGGTCAGGAAACACCATATATTTT	CSARDKGSGNTIYF
TRBV5-1	TRBD1	TRBJ2-3	few	TGCGCCAGCAGAAATGGGGCCAGGGGGCAGACAGATACGCAGTATTTT	CASRNGARGQTDTQYF
TRBV3-1	TRBD2	TRBJ2-5	few	TGTGCCAGCAGCCAAGGCGGGAGTGCGGAGACCCAGTACTTC	CASSQGGSAETQYF
TRBV12-3/TRBV12-4	.	TRBJ2-3	.	TGTGCCAGCAGAATTAGGGCAATTTTGGATACGCAGTATTTT	CASRIRAILDTQYF
TRBV7-9	.	TRBJ2-3	.	TGTGCCAGCAGCGCAACCAGGCGAAGCACAGATACGCAGTATTTT	CASSATRRSTDTQYF
TRBV5-1	.	TRBJ2-1	.	TGCGCCAGCAGATACGGGAGTCGGGACAATGAGCAGTTCTTC	CASRYGSRDNEQFF
TRBV3-1	.	TRBJ2-5	.	TGTGCCAGCAGCCAAGGACAGCAAGAGACCCAGTACTTC	CASSQGQQETQYF
TRBV12-3/TRBV12-4	TRBD1	TRBJ1-2	few	TGTGCCAGCTCAACCGCCGGGACAGGCTACTATGGCTACACCTTC	CASSTAGTGYYGYTF
TRBV12-3/TRBV12-4	TRBD2	TRBJ2-3	few	TGTGCCAGCAGCCAGCGGACTAGCAGGGATACGCAGTATTTT	CASSQRTSRDTQYF
TRBV7-9	TRBD1	TRBJ2-5	.	TGTGCCAGCAGCTTAGCAGGGACAGACCAAGAGACCCAGTACTTC	CASSLAGTDQETQYF
TRBV6-1	.	TRBJ2-2	.	TGTGCCAGCGGACCCCAGCGGGCAGTCGGGGAGCTGTTTTTT	CASGPQRAVGELFF
TRBV9	.	TRBJ2-2	.	TGTGCCAGCAGCACCGAGGGGGGGGAGCTGTTTTTT	CASSTEGGELFF
TRBV12-3/TRBV12-4	TRBD2	TRBJ2-4	few	TGTGCCAGCAGTTTAGCCCTAGCGGGAGGGCAGGTCCCTGCCAAAAACATTCAGTACTTC	CASSLALAGGQVPAKNIQYF
TRBV15	TRBD2	TRBJ2-2	.	TGTGCCACCAGCATCTCTAGCGGGAGCGCCGGGGAGCTGTTTTTT	CATSISSGSAGELFF
TRBV20-1	.	TRBJ2-7	.	TGCAGTGCTAGGCAACCGACAGGGAGGTCCTACGAGCAGTACTTC	CSARQPTGRSYEQYF
TRBV11-2	.	TRBJ2-3	.	TGTGCCAGCAGCTTATCCGACCTCCCCCTTAGGGATACGCAGTATTTT	CASSLSDLPLRDTQYF